This section outlines one T cell receptor beta chain sequence together with its context. Its specific antigen is unknown. One base away there is no much larger clone; base qualities are not given. The data derive from a study of blood T cell repertoires in COVID-19 (dated by TCRdb to 2019 to 2021). In the study overall: Collaborator samples came from the United States, Italy and Spain and covered acute and convalescent phases of COVID-19. The material from the prospective study consisted of cDNA or gDNA derived from T cells, B-cell-depleted T cells, or PBMCs. The dataset comprised deeply sampled blood TCRbeta repertoires from subjects exposed to, actively infected with, or recovered from COVID-19. The repertoires were released in a freely available public database intended as a resource for research on the immune response to SARS-CoV-2. The samples were drawn from two sources: the first 160 participants of the ongoing ImmuneRACE study, and 1,200 or so subjects contributed by 6 global collaborators. Sample metadata almost always included a de-identified subject ID, COVID-19 status, age in years and sex. HLA class I and class II types, where available, came from metadata supplied by the sample provider rather than from assay-based typing.

Via the germline V gene, CDR1 is KGHDR and CDR2 SFDVKD. V is reduced by 5 bases and J by 4 bases, leaving a spacing of 19 bases between them. The CDR3 numbers 17 residues from cysteine through phenylalanine. This entry keeps only the CDR3 DNA: 51 bases, framed from base 1. Broad study findings and their caveats: Clinical and demographic metadata were provided uncurated, with the amount varying by source and participant.

The immunoSEQ Assay, a bias-controlled multiplex PCR, was used to amplify TCRbeta CDR3 regions from genomic DNA. For the original study's pipeline: Nucleated cell counts per sample were estimated from amplification of reference gene primers within the assay. Sequence reads were collapsed and filtered to measure the absolute abundance of every unique TCRbeta CDR3 rearrangement. For each sample, productive Simpson clonality was calculated as the square root of Simpson's diversity index over productive rearrangements. Sourced from immuneACCESS, this table was stored by TCRdb with only in-frame sequences that have V and J called. A share of the clones is absent; for the studies checked, an unresolved V gene accounts for under half, and the remainder has no known explanation. V and J calls and clone size follow that table, whereas D and trimming were derived from the DNA. Across this sample there are 90,000 to 120,000 clones, with 84% seen only once. Of the sample, roughly a quarter is held by the ten largest clones.

Whole blood was collected in K2EDTA tubes by collaborating institutions according to the institutions' own protocols. For TCRbeta analysis, collaborator samples were shipped as frozen whole blood, as isolated PBMCs, or as DNA extracted from either sample type. The sequenced sample was peripheral blood. The sequence links TRBV24-1 to TRBJ2-2; tentative D gene TRBD1, with 6 bases matching. This TCR came from a man in his 60s with acute or convalescent COVID-19. The sequenced DNA is TGTGCCACCAGTGGTTTTGGGGATAACAGGGCCACCGGGGAGCTGTTTTTT. Translation gives CATSGFGDNRATGELFF.